The 32 T cell receptor beta chains reported below all come from one sample, sequenced in a study of early T cells in non-severe SARS-CoV-2 infection (dated by TCRdb to the early 2020s). Library preparation employed 5' RACE. For sequencing, a NextSeq 500 was employed. The public reads were run again by TCRdb, first through fastp at Q25 and then through MiXCR, and only productive beta chains were kept. Identical CDR3 protein sequences are pooled into one entry, listed with their most common genes and DNA. The sample table lists approximately 110,000 distinct CDR3 sequences, under 15% of them with a count of one. The ten largest clones add up to 21% of the sample. The sample was whole blood. The receptors shown here come from an adult who was a healthcare worker with PCR-confirmed SARS-CoV-2 infection or an uninfected control (not recorded which).

In its sample, this clonotype was seen a few times. J is TRBJ2-3 and V is TRBV30; D is possibly TRBD2 (7 bases). Germline V CDR1 and CDR2: GTSNPN, SVGIG (reference sequence). V shed 0 bases and J shed 5 bases, with 15 bases lying between them. The CDR3 has 15 amino acids. As DNA, the CDR3 is TGTGCCTGGAGTGTACGTGGAGGGGGGGGAGATACGCAGTATTTT. This gives the protein CAWSVRGGGGDTQYF.

The chain joins TRBV7-2 to TRBJ1-2, with 9 bases identical to TRBD1. The germline CDR1 and CDR2 sequences are SGHTA and FQGNSA. V lost 5 bases and J lost 3; bases outside the gene matches: 1. This CDR3 spans 13 amino acids. The CDR3 bases are TGTGCCAGCAGCGGGACAGGGTACTATGGCTACACCTTC. This gives the protein CASSGTGYYGYTF.

This clonotype was detected only a few times. This chain uses TRBV19 with TRBJ2-1; the D is unclear. CDR3 length equals 14 residues. Deletions cut 3 bases from V and 8 bases from J, with 14 bases between. Germline CDR1 and CDR2: LNHDA and SQIVND (reference sequence). The CDR3 here is CASSMSLGSYEQFF. In nucleotides, the CDR3 is TGTGCCAGTAGTATGTCCTTAGGCAGCTATGAGCAGTTCTTC.

This clonotype was seen more than once but under ten times. The CDR3 DNA is TGTGCCAGCAGTTTAGCGCATCTAGCCAAGCAGTATTTT. Amino acid sequence: CASSLAHLAKQYF. V gene TRBV12-3 or TRBV12-4 combines with J gene TRBJ2-3; D is possibly TRBD2 (5 bases). This CDR3 is 13 amino acids long. V was pared by 0 bases and J by 11 bases, with 12 bases between.

The chain joins TRBV30 to TRBJ1-1, with a possible D match to TRBD1 (5 bases). There are 15 residues in the CDR3. Per germline, CDR1 GTSNPN and CDR2 SVGIG (reference sequence). V lost 3 bases to trimming and J lost 4 bases, with 18 bases between them. The CDR3 coding sequence is TGTGCCTGGAGCCCCGGGGCAGGAGGGTCCACTGAAGCTTTCTTT. Its translation is CAWSPGAGGSTEAFF.

This clonotype was seen only a few times. This rearrangement joins TRBV21-1 to TRBJ2-3; no DNA check was done on the table's D call, TRBD2. TRBV21-1 is classified as a pseudogene. The CDR3 runs to 16 residues. The CDR3 coding sequence is TGTGCCAGCAGCAAAGTTGGAGGGGACGGCACAGATACGCAGTATTTT. Amino acid sequence: CASSKVGGDGTDTQYF.

The chain recombines TRBV18 with TRBJ2-4; 8 bases align to TRBD2. The CDR3 runs 17 residues. After removal of 8 bases from V and 0 bases from J, the junction contained 12 bases not matched to a gene. CDR1 is KGHSH and CDR2 is LQKENI in the germline V gene. The CDR3 spells CASTHGLAPLAKNIQYF. DNA for the CDR3: TGTGCCAGCACGCATGGACTAGCCCCTCTAGCCAAAAACATTCAGTACTTC. The entire variable domain, with the rest obtained from reference TRBV18 and TRBJ2-4, is as follows: NAGVMQNPRHLVRRRGQEARLRCSPMKGHSHVYWYRQLPEEGLKFMVYLQKENIIDESGMPKERFSAEFPKEGPSILRIQQVVRGDSAAYFCASTHGLAPLAKNIQYFGAGTRLSVL.

This clonotype was detected a few times. This chain links TRBV5-1 with TRBJ1-3, with D perhaps TRBD1 (5 bases). Germline CDR1 reads SGHRS; CDR2 reads YFSETQ. The V gene lost 4 bases and the J gene lost 3 bases, with 17 bases spanning the gap. This CDR3 spans 16 amino acids. In DNA, the CDR3 is TGCGCCAGCAGCCCCTTGGGGGGTTCGAATGGAAACACCATATATTTT. Encoded protein: CASSPLGGSNGNTIYF.

The chain couples TRBV18 to TRBJ1-5; D call uncertain. The CDR3 spans 14 residues. In germline, CDR1 is KGHSH, CDR2 LQKENI. V lost 3 bases, J lost 9 bases, and 15 bases lay in between. The CDR3 nucleotides read TGTGCCAGCTCACCGACTCAGCTGACTGGGCCCCAGCATTTT. The encoded protein is CASSPTQLTGPQHF. The variable domain in full, with the rest retrieved from reference TRBV18 and TRBJ1-5, is NAGVMQNPRHLVRRRGQEARLRCSPMKGHSHVYWYRQLPEEGLKFMVYLQKENIIDESGMPKERFSAEFPKEGPSILRIQQVVRGDSAAYFCASSPTQLTGPQHFGDGTRLSIL.

This clonotype was observed a handful of times. The chain uses TRBV30 and TRBJ2-2; 7 bases are shared with TRBD1. Germline CDR1 is GTSNPN and CDR2 is SVGIG (reference sequence). V lost 2 bases to trimming and J lost 2 bases; unmatched junction nucleotides: 14. The CDR3 is 18 residues long. CDR3 region: CAWSYRPSGQFNTGELFF. CDR3 coding DNA: TGTGCCTGGAGTTACCGTCCCTCGGGACAGTTTAACACCGGGGAGCTGTTTTTT. Supplemented by reference TRBV30 and TRBJ2-2, the full variable domain reads SQTIHQWPATLVQPVGSPLSLECTVEGTSNPNLYWYRQAAGRGLQLLFYSVGIGQISSEVPQNLSASRPQDRQFILSSKKLLLSDSGFYLCAWSYRPSGQFNTGELFFGEGSRLTVL.

Ten or more counts support this clonotype. This sequence joins TRBV29-1 and TRBJ2-1, with D perhaps being TRBD1 or TRBD2 (6 bases each). The V and J ends lost 8 bases and 9 bases respectively, with 20 bases between them. There are 13 residues in the CDR3. Per the germline V gene, CDR1 is SQVTM and CDR2 is ANQGSEA. CDR3: CSFAFSGGGEQFF. CDR3 in DNA: TGCAGCTTTGCATTCAGCGGAGGGGGTGAGCAGTTCTTC.

A few counts support this clonotype. The J gene is TRBJ2-2, the V gene TRBV6-1, with TRBD2 identical over 11 bases. V shed 6 bases, J shed 4 bases, and the junction held 1 base outside the gene matches. Germline V gene data show CDR1 as MNHNS and CDR2 as SASEGT. The CDR3 has 14 residues. CDR3 nucleotide sequence: TGTGCCAGCAGGGGGACTAGCGGCACCGGGGAGCTGTTTTTT. Its translation is CASRGTSGTGELFF.

The chain combines TRBV6-1 with TRBJ2-6; D gene unclear. Germline values: CDR1 MNHNS, CDR2 SASEGT. The CDR3 totals 16 residues. Trimming cost V 0 bases and J 0 bases, with 6 bases left between them. The CDR3 region is CASSEALLSGANVLTF. The CDR3 DNA follows: TGTGCCAGCAGTGAAGCCCTCCTCTCTGGGGCCAACGTCCTGACTTTC.

The rearrangement uses TRBV5-3 and TRBJ1-1, with D possibly TRBD1 on 5 matching bases. TRBV5-3 is designated an ORF whose function remains uncertain. Trimming pared 4 bases from V and 4 bases from J, leaving 17 bases between. The CDR3 runs 15 residues. The CDR3 sequence is CARSGHLRKGTEAFF. The CDR3 DNA follows: TGTGCCAGAAGCGGACACCTCAGGAAGGGCACTGAAGCTTTCTTT.

The V call is TRBV3-1, the J call TRBJ2-2, with TRBD1 as a possible D gene (7 bases). This CDR3 has 15 amino acids. Per the germline V gene, CDR1 is LGHDT and CDR2 is YNNKEL (reference sequence). The V gene lost 1 base and the J gene lost 5 bases, with 11 bases spanning the gap. The CDR3 region is CASSQVQGRTGELFF. The CDR3 nucleotides are TGTGCCAGCAGCCAAGTACAGGGGAGGACCGGGGAGCTGTTTTTT. The full variable domain, in which reference TRBV3-1 and TRBJ2-2 provide the parts outside the CDR3, is DTAVSQTPKYLVTQMGNDKSIKCEQNLGHDTMYWYKQDSKKFLKIMFSYNNKELIINETVPNRFSPKSPDKAHLNLHINSLELGDSAVYFCASSQVQGRTGELFFGEGSRLTVL.

The gene calls are TRBV9 and TRBJ2-5; TRBD2 agrees at 10 bases. V lost 1 base, J lost 4 bases, and 7 bases stayed unmatched. Germline V gene data show CDR1 as SGDLS and CDR2 as YYNGEE. The CDR3 runs 16 residues. In DNA, the CDR3 is TGTGCCAGCAGCGTAATGGTAGCGGGGGGCCGAGAGACCCAGTACTTC. This encodes CASSVMVAGGRETQYF.

This clonotype has just a few counts. The V call is TRBV7-6, the J call TRBJ2-3; 11 bases agree with TRBD2. This CDR3 is built from 16 residues. Germline V gene data show CDR1 as SGHVS and CDR2 as FNYEAQ. J was trimmed by 0 bases and V by 5 bases; bases with no gene match: 4. The CDR3: CASSAVAGGSTDTQYF. The CDR3 DNA is TGTGCCAGCAGCGCCGTAGCGGGGGGGAGCACAGATACGCAGTATTTT.

Of note for this clonotype: Sequence at one end of the junction differs from germline and may be a read error. CDR3 sequence reads: CASSFYSYQPQHF. For the CDR3, the DNA is TGTGCCAGCAGTTTTTATAGCTATCAGCCCCAGCATTTT. The chain links TRBV12-3 or TRBV12-4 to TRBJ1-5; D not resolved. The CDR3 runs to 13 residues.

This clonotype was counted many times. J is TRBJ2-2 and V is TRBV10-3; D ambiguous. In germline, CDR1 is ENHRY, CDR2 SYGVKD. The CDR3 is 15 amino acids. V was pared by 8 bases and J by 0 bases, with 13 bases between. CDR3 loop: CAIRAAPTNTGELFF. DNA for the CDR3: TGTGCCATCCGGGCAGCGCCCACGAACACCGGGGAGCTGTTTTTT.

The chain has TRBV5-1 and TRBJ2-3, with 8 bases fitting TRBD1. V lost 4 bases to trimming and J lost 1 base; unmatched junction nucleotides: 14. In germline, CDR1 is SGHRS, CDR2 YFSETQ. The CDR3 covers 18 residues. The CDR3 loop is CASSPGQGGFWGTDTQYF. The DNA of the CDR3 is TGCGCCAGCAGCCCCGGACAGGGAGGCTTTTGGGGCACAGATACGCAGTATTTT.

This clonotype showed up just a few times. The J gene is TRBJ1-5, the V gene TRBV6-6; D ambiguous. V was trimmed by 10 bases and J by 2 bases, leaving 12 bases between them. This CDR3 has 13 residues. Germline CDR1 and CDR2: MNHNY and SVGAGI (reference sequence). CDR3 nucleotide sequence: TGTGCCACCCGGGTGGTTGGCAATCAGCCCCAGCATTTT. Its protein product is CATRVVGNQPQHF.

The CDR3 sequence: CSASGGHEQFF. As DNA, the CDR3 is TGCAGTGCTAGCGGGGGCCATGAGCAGTTCTTC. J is TRBJ2-1 and V is TRBV20-1; possibly TRBD1 or TRBD2 for D (6 bases each). CDR3 size: 11 residues. Deletions cut 3 bases from V and 8 bases from J, with 8 bases between. The V gene's germline CDR1 is DFQATT and CDR2 SNEGSKA (reference sequence).

This chain connects TRBV7-3 to TRBJ1-6; D gene uncertain. The CDR3 length is 13 residues. Germline loops: CDR1 SGHTA, CDR2 FQGTGA. V lost 4 bases to trimming and J lost 7 bases, with 8 bases between them. CDR3 protein: CASSYGQNSPLHF. The CDR3 DNA follows: TGTGCCAGCAGCTACGGGCAGAATTCACCCCTCCACTTT.

V usage is TRBV10-3 and J usage is TRBJ1-6; D is perhaps TRBD1 (5 bases). V was pared by 0 bases and J by 10 bases, with 19 bases between. The germline CDR1 and CDR2 sequences are ENHRY and SYGVKD. The CDR3 is made up of 17 amino acids. The CDR3 reads CAISESTSSQGSSPLHF. CDR3 nucleotide sequence: TGTGCCATCAGTGAGTCGACATCGTCGCAGGGAAGCTCACCCCTCCACTTT.

The chain uses TRBV3-1 and TRBJ2-1, with 7 bases fitting TRBD2. The V gene end was trimmed by 1 base and the J gene end by 5 bases; junction bases not matched to a gene: 11. Germline-derived CDR1 and CDR2 are LGHDT and YNNKEL (reference sequence). The CDR3 runs to 17 residues. The CDR3 sequence is CASSQAPSGVSDNEQFF. CDR3 nucleotides: TGTGCCAGCAGCCAAGCACCTAGCGGTGTTTCCGACAATGAGCAGTTCTTC.

The rearrangement uses TRBV24-1 and TRBJ2-2; D might be TRBD2 (6 bases). The V end was cut by 6 bases, the J end by 1 base, with 8 bases between. Germline values: CDR1 KGHDR, CDR2 SFDVKD. The CDR3 sequence is 14 residues long. CDR3 region: CATSTAGNTGELFF. CDR3 nucleotides: TGTGCCACCAGTACAGCGGGGAACACCGGGGAGCTGTTTTTT.

This clonotype was counted a few times. This chain's CDR3 is CASSSGVANEKLFF. CDR3 DNA sequence: TGTGCCAGCAGCTCGGGGGTAGCTAATGAAAAACTGTTTTTT. J is TRBJ1-4 and V is TRBV12-3 or TRBV12-4; D might be TRBD1 (5 bases). With 6 bases removed from V and 3 bases from J, the gap between germline ends came to 11 bases. The CDR3 covers 14 residues.

This clonotype has only a few counts. The rearrangement links TRBV5-1 to TRBJ1-6; D gene ambiguous. The germline V gene encodes CDR1 SGHRS and CDR2 YFSETQ. CDR3 size: 15 residues. V dropped 1 base and J dropped 10 bases, with 15 bases sitting between them. The CDR3 coding sequence is TGCGCCAGCAGCTTGTCGGGGAGGGAAGGATCACCCCTCCACTTT. Protein sequence: CASSLSGREGSPLHF. The full variable domain, its missing parts supplied by reference TRBV5-1 and TRBJ1-6, is KAGVTQTPRYLIKTRGQQVTLSCSPISGHRSVSWYQQTPGQGLQFLFEYFSETQRNKGNFPGRFSGRQFSNSRSEMNVSTLELGDSALYLCASSLSGREGSPLHFGNGTRLTVT.

The chain links TRBV29-1 to TRBJ2-5; 8 bases match TRBD1. J was trimmed by 3 bases and V by 7 bases; bases with no gene match: 7. The V gene's germline CDR1 is SQVTM and CDR2 ANQGSEA. CDR3 length: 13 residues. CDR3 DNA sequence: TGCAGCGCCGACAGGGGAGGAGAAGAGACCCAGTACTTC. This sequence encodes CSADRGGEETQYF. Complete variable domain (other parts from reference TRBV29-1 and TRBJ2-5): SAVISQKPSRDICQRGTSLTIQCQVDSQVTMMFWYRQQPGQSLTLIATANQGSEATYESGFVIDKFPISRPNLTFSTLTVSNMSPEDSSIYLCSADRGGEETQYFGPGTRLLVL.

This clonotype was seen at least ten times. V is TRBV20-1 and J is TRBJ2-1; 8 bases are shared with TRBD2. Germline trimming cut 3 bases from V and 7 bases from J; bases unmatched to any gene: 8. The CDR3 is 14 amino acids. CDR1 DFQATT and CDR2 SNEGSKA come from the germline V gene (reference sequence). For the CDR3, the DNA is TGCAGTGCTAGCGTCGGGGGGGCCGGAAATGAGCAGTTCTTC. Its protein product is CSASVGGAGNEQFF.

V and J are TRBV18 and TRBJ1-1, with TRBD1 matching over 7 bases. Germline V gene sequence: CDR1 KGHSH, CDR2 LQKENI. The CDR3 contains 15 residues. V dropped 3 bases and J dropped 1; count of bases not matched to a gene: 5. DNA for the CDR3: TGTGCCAGCTCACCTCAATACAGGGGGAACACTGAAGCTTTCTTT. Encoded protein: CASSPQYRGNTEAFF.

This clonotype was detected ten times or more. The J gene is TRBJ2-7, the V gene TRBV7-3; D gene unclear. The CDR3 consists of 13 residues. V was clipped by 0 bases and J by 6 bases, with 9 bases between them. Germline CDR1 and CDR2: SGHTA and FQGTGA. The CDR3 spells CASSLTYDSEQYF. The CDR3 DNA follows: TGTGCCAGCAGCTTAACTTATGACTCCGAGCAGTACTTC.